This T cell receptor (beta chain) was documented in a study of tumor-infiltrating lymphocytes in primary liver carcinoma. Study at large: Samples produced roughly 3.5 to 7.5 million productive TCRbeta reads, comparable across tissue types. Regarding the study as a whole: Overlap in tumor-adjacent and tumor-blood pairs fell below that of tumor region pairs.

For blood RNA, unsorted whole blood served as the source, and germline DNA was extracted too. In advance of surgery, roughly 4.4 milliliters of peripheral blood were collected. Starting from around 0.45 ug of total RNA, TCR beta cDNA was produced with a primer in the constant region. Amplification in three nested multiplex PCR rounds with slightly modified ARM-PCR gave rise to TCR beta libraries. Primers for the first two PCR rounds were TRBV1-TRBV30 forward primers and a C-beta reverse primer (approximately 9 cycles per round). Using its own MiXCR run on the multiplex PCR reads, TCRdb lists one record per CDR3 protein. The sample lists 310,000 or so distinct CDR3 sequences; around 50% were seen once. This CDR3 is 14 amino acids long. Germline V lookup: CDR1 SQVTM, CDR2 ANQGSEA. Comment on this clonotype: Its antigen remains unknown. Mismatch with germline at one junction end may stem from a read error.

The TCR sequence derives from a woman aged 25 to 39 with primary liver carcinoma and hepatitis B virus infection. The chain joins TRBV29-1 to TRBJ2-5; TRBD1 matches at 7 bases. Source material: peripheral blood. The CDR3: CCVEPGTAQETQYF. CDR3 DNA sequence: TGCTGCGTCGAGCCCGGGACAGCGCAAGAGACCCAGTACTTC.